This T cell receptor beta chain was recorded in a study of cytomegalovirus exposure and HLA in healthy donors. CDR1 and CDR2 (germline): ENHRY, SYGVKD. V lost 10 bases, J lost 5 bases, and 17 bases lay in between. This CDR3 comprises 14 residues. PCR was performed using 60 Vbeta and 13 Jbeta primers. Some clones are missing from TCRdb's copy, which holds only in-frame ones; the method was immunoSEQ multiplex PCR. Of 85,000 to 130,000 clones listed, 71% were seen once; the top ten hold about 2.8%. This receptor was identified in a female donor in good health and CMV-seronegative. The sample comprised PBMCs. This chain links TRBV10-3 with TRBJ1-4; D perhaps matches TRBD1 (6 bases). DNA for the CDR3: TGTGCCACCTCTACAGGGACAAGCAATGAAAAACTGTTTTTT. Translation gives CATSTGTSNEKLFF.